The rows below give T cell receptor beta chains drawn from one sample of a study of regulatory T cells. Measured with immunoSEQ multiplex PCR; TCRdb has only the in-frame clones, and not every one. This table has about 15,000 clones, roughly 90% appearing once. Material for sequencing was CD8+ T cells sorted from blood. These TCRs come from a person under 35 with CD3G deficiency. CDR3s include the opening cysteine and the closing phenylalanine or tryptophan. Fields, in order: J gene, V gene, D gene, clone size, CDR3 protein, CDR3 DNA. The D gene is left open where the match is weak. Clone size appears in some rows only: once, few, many, or a class for an expanded clone.

>TRBJ2-4|TRBV4-3|TRBD1|NA
CASSQDGTAVQYF
TGCGCCAGCAGCCAAGATGGGACAGCGGTTCAGTACTTC
>TRBJ2-7|TRBV4-2|NA|NA
CASSQGLAENPYEQYF
TGTGCCAGCAGCCAGGGTCTAGCAGAGAACCCCTACGAGCAGTACTTC
>TRBJ1-1|TRBV10-3|NA|NA
CAISESLSGTEAFF
TGTGCCATCAGTGAGTCTTTAAGTGGCACTGAAGCTTTCTTT
>TRBJ2-5|TRBV9|TRBD2|NA
CASSVSGGQETQYF
TGTGCCAGCAGCGTCTCGGGGGGGCAAGAGACCCAGTACTTC
>TRBJ1-1|TRBV4-1|NA|NA
CASSPLYGGRRRNTEAFF
TGCGCCAGCAGCCCATTGTATGGGGGCAGGCGCAGGAACACTGAAGCTTTCTTT
>TRBJ1-3|TRBV21-1|NA|NA
CASSKEQVRAGNTIYF
TGTGCCAGCAGCAAAGAACAGGTGAGGGCTGGAAACACCATATATTTT
>TRBJ2-5|TRBV11-2|NA|NA
CASSRTNPYQETQYF
TGTGCCAGCAGCCGGACGAACCCGTACCAAGAGACCCAGTACTTC
>TRBJ1-2|TRBV28|NA|NA
CASSQRTVGAYGYTF
TGTGCCAGCAGTCAACGGACAGTGGGGGCTTATGGCTACACCTTC
>TRBJ2-1|TRBV7-8|NA|NA
CASSPSWGREQFF
TGTGCCAGCAGCCCCAGTTGGGGCCGTGAGCAGTTCTTC
>TRBJ2-7|TRBV4-1|NA|once
CASSQVTGTSYEQYF
TGCGCCAGCAGCCAAGTCACGGGGACTTCCTACGAGCAGTACTTC
>TRBJ2-5|TRBV4-3|NA|NA
CASSQARGAEETQYF
TGCGCCAGCAGCCAAGCCCGGGGGGCGGAGGAGACCCAGTACTTC
>TRBJ2-1|TRBV5-4|TRBD2|NA
CASSFGLAGGRSYNEQFF
TGTGCCAGCAGCTTCGGACTAGCGGGGGGGCGGTCCTACAATGAGCAGTTCTTC
>TRBJ1-6|TRBV10-2|TRBD1|NA
CASSETRDRSDSPLHF
TGCGCCAGCAGTGAAACAAGGGACAGATCGGACTCACCCCTCCACTTT
>TRBJ1-1|TRBV2|NA|NA
CASSGTQWGTEAFF
TGTGCCAGCAGTGGCACCCAATGGGGCACTGAAGCTTTCTTT
>TRBJ2-1|TRBV11-3|NA|NA
CASSLKSSSGYNEQFF
TGTGCCAGCAGCTTAAAATCGAGTTCGGGCTACAATGAGCAGTTCTTC
>TRBJ2-7|TRBV6-1|NA|NA
CASSEASFGVGYEQYF
TGTGCCAGCAGTGAAGCGAGTTTCGGGGTAGGCTACGAGCAGTACTTC
>TRBJ1-1|TRBV4-1|NA|NA
CASSQNYGVNTEAFF
TGCGCCAGCAGCCAAAACTATGGAGTGAACACTGAAGCTTTCTTT
>TRBJ2-7|TRBV27|TRBD2|NA
CASRGGLSGQYF
TGTGCCAGTCGGGGGGGTCTAAGCGGGCAGTACTTC
>TRBJ2-1|TRBV7-9|NA|few
CASSHGFNEQFF
TGTGCCAGCAGCCACGGATTTAATGAGCAGTTCTTC
>TRBJ2-5|TRBV7-9|NA|NA
CASSLVLGRVEETQYF
TGTGCCAGCAGCTTAGTCCTCGGCAGGGTCGAAGAGACCCAGTACTTC
>TRBJ2-7|TRBV28|NA|NA
CASSSRHGQDYYEQYF
TGTGCCAGCAGCTCCCGACACGGTCAAGACTACTACGAGCAGTACTTC
>TRBJ1-1|TRBV28|NA|few
CASSFTGLQGNTEAFF
TGTGCCAGCAGCTTTACAGGGTTACAGGGGAACACTGAAGCTTTCTTT
>TRBJ1-1|TRBV25-1|TRBD1|NA
CASTKSGGGGTEAFF
TGTGCCAGCACCAAATCAGGGGGAGGAGGCACTGAAGCTTTCTTT
>TRBJ1-5|TRBV19|NA|few
CASSIRGDQPQHF
TGTGCCAGTAGTATCAGAGGGGATCAGCCCCAGCATTTT
>TRBJ2-2|TRBV7-3|NA|once
CASSWGTGELFF
TGTGCCAGCAGCTGGGGTACCGGGGAGCTGTTTTTT
>TRBJ2-7|TRBV19|NA|once
CASSISGRPYEQYF
TGTGCCAGTAGTATTTCTGGGCGCCCCTACGAGCAGTACTTC
>TRBJ2-4|TRBV7-2|NA|NA
CASSPRLRVGAKNIQYF
TGTGCCAGCAGCCCACGTCTCAGGGTGGGGGCCAAAAACATTCAGTACTTC
>TRBJ1-5|TRBV6-1|NA|NA
CASSAPVNNQPQHF
TGTGCCAGCAGCGCACCGGTGAACAATCAGCCCCAGCATTTT
>TRBJ2-5|TRBV28|TRBD2|NA
CASSEREQETQYF
TGTGCCAGCAGTGAGCGGGAGCAAGAGACCCAGTACTTC
>TRBJ2-1|TRBV7-9|TRBD2|NA
CASSGLAGAFNEQFF
TGTGCCAGCAGCGGACTAGCGGGGGCCTTTAATGAGCAGTTCTTC
>TRBJ2-5|TRBV6-1|TRBD2|NA
CATAAGREQYF
TGTGCCACCGCCGCCGGGAGGGAGCAGTACTTC
>TRBJ1-4|TRBV7-6|TRBD1|NA
CASSSLQGDRGKLFF
TGTGCCAGCAGCTCTTTACAGGGGGACCGGGGAAAACTGTTTTTT
>TRBJ2-2|TRBV10-1|TRBD1|NA
CASSVSRPGTGGTGELFF
TGCGCCAGCAGTGTTTCCCGGCCGGGGACAGGGGGAACCGGGGAGCTGTTTTTT
>TRBJ2-3|TRBV7-8|TRBD1|NA
CASSWGQGIDTQYF
TGTGCCAGCAGCTGGGGACAGGGCATCGATACGCAGTATTTT
>TRBJ1-1|TRBV6-1|NA|NA
CASSEVSTNTEAFF
TGTGCCAGCAGTGAAGTCAGCACGAACACTGAAGCTTTCTTT
>TRBJ2-5|TRBV7-4|NA|NA
CASSLELSAGETQYF
TGTGCCAGCAGCTTAGAACTTAGCGCGGGAGAGACCCAGTACTTC
>TRBJ2-2|TRBV7-2|NA|NA
CASSLYQGPRNGELFF
TGTGCCAGCAGCTTATACCAAGGACCCCGGAACGGGGAGCTGTTTTTT
>TRBJ2-1|TRBV7-6|NA|NA
CASSLIGGGGEQFF
TGTGCCAGCAGCCTTATAGGGGGGGGTGGTGAGCAGTTCTTC
>TRBJ2-1|TRBV28|TRBD1|NA
CASSFRAGGNHEQFF
TGTGCCAGCAGTTTTAGGGCAGGGGGTAATCATGAGCAGTTCTTC
>TRBJ2-5|TRBV27|TRBD2|NA
CASLLTSGSARETQYF
TGTGCCAGCCTTCTTACTAGCGGGAGTGCCCGAGAGACCCAGTACTTC
>TRBJ2-5|TRBV6-5|TRBD2|NA
CASSSRSGGLQETQYF
TGTGCCAGCAGTTCCCGAAGCGGGGGGCTTCAAGAGACCCAGTACTTC
>TRBJ2-5|TRBV28|NA|NA
CASSSLTKSQETQYF
TGTGCCAGCAGTTCCCTAACCAAATCCCAAGAGACCCAGTACTTC
>TRBJ2-3|TRBV19|NA|NA
CASSRRLVEDTQYF
TGTGCCAGTAGTAGGCGTTTGGTGGAAGATACGCAGTATTTT
>TRBJ2-2|TRBV19|NA|once
CASSIGGNVGELFF
TGTGCCAGTAGTATTGGGGGGAACGTCGGGGAGCTGTTTTTT
>TRBJ2-5|TRBV19|NA|NA
CASSITGGETQYF
TGTGCCAGTAGTATCACCGGGGGCGAGACCCAGTACTTC
>TRBJ2-5|TRBV11-2|TRBD2|NA
CASSLGGGKTQYF
TGTGCCAGCAGCTTAGGGGGGGGAAAGACCCAGTACTTC
>TRBJ2-2|TRBV5-1|NA|NA
CASSFAGGELFF
TGCGCCAGCAGCTTTGCGGGCGGGGAGCTGTTTTTT
>TRBJ1-5|TRBV7-8|NA|NA
CASSLVMAENQPQHF
TGTGCCAGCAGCTTAGTAATGGCAGAGAATCAGCCCCAGCATTTT
>TRBJ2-5|TRBV9|TRBD1|NA
CASSPTGNQETQYF
TGTGCCAGCAGCCCGACAGGGAACCAAGAGACCCAGTACTTC
>TRBJ2-1|TRBV4-1|NA|NA
CASSHPDTPGEQFF
TGCGCCAGCAGCCACCCGGACACTCCCGGGGAGCAGTTCTTC
>TRBJ1-2|TRBV2|NA|NA
CASDRPGSRDYTF
TGTGCCAGCGATCGTCCAGGGAGTCGAGACTACACCTTC
>TRBJ2-3|TRBV7-2|TRBD2|NA
CASSPGLAGGKAGADTQYF
TGTGCCAGCAGCCCGGGACTAGCGGGAGGGAAAGCTGGGGCAGATACGCAGTATTTT
>TRBJ1-2|TRBV5-1|TRBD1|once
CASSWTGGDYGYTF
TGCGCCAGCAGCTGGACAGGGGGAGACTATGGCTACACCTTC
>TRBJ1-1|TRBV2|NA|NA
CASSRRVAFF
TGTGCCAGCAGCCGCAGGGTAGCTTTCTTT
>TRBJ2-7|TRBV4-2|NA|NA
CASSQGGGTPRGEQYF
TGTGCCAGCAGCCAAGGGGGGGGGACACCCCGAGGAGAGCAGTACTTC
>TRBJ1-1|TRBV7-9|NA|NA
CASSLGGGAGEAFF
TGTGCCAGCAGCTTAGGCGGGGGGGCCGGTGAAGCTTTCTTT
>TRBJ1-2|TRBV19|TRBD1|NA
CASSFGQGNYGYTF
TGTGCCAGTAGTTTCGGACAGGGAAACTATGGCTACACCTTC
>TRBJ1-1|TRBV5-1|NA|NA
CASSLGTGTEAFF
TGTGCCAGCAGCTTAGGAACAGGGACTGAAGCTTTCTTT
>TRBJ2-5|TRBV19|TRBD2|NA
CASSRTSRSQETQYF
TGTGCCAGCAGCCGGACTAGTCGGTCCCAAGAGACCCAGTACTTC